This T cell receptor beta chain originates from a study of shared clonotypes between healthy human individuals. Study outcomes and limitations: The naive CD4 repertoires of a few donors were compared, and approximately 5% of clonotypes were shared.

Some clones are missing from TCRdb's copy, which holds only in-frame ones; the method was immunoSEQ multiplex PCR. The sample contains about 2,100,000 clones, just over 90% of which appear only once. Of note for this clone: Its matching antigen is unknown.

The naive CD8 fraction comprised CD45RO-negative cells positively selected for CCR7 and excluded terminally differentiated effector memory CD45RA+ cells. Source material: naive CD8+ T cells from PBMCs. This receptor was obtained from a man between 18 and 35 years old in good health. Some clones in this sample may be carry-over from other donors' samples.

CDR3 bases: TGCAGCGTTGAGGGGGGGTCAGGGTACGAGCAGTACTTC. Encoded protein: CSVEGGSGYEQYF. The chain combines TRBV29-1 with TRBJ2-7, with 7 bases matching TRBD2. V gave up 3 bases and J gave up 4 bases; unmatched junction bases: 6. Germline V CDR1 and CDR2: SQVTM, ANQGSEA. The CDR3 consists of 13 residues.